This TCR beta chain was sequenced in a study of blood T cells in healthy people across ages. This clonotype was detected once. A much larger clone lies one base from this, so it may be a read error. PCR was performed a second time for roughly 6 to 12 cycles using a sample-barcoded 5' primer and a J-beta primer mix. TCRdb re-analysed the 5' RACE reads in MiXCR, keeping a single row per CDR3 protein. The profile shows around 620,000 distinct CDR3 sequences, 25% to 30% of them singletons. This receptor was taken from a woman aged 70-85 years in good health. Sequenced input: blood.

The DNA for the CDR3 is TGCAGTGCTAGACCTCCGGGACGGGAACCTAATAGCAATCAGCCCCAGCATTTT. Residues: CSARPPGREPNSNQPQHF. The J gene is TRBJ1-5, the V gene TRBV20-1; D is perhaps TRBD1 (5 bases). V was trimmed by 2 bases and J by 0 bases, leaving 20 bases between them. CDR1 is DFQATT and CDR2 is SNEGSKA in the germline V gene (reference sequence). This CDR3 is 18 amino acids long.